The sequence of this TCR beta chain was determined in a study of blood T cell repertoires in COVID-19. In the study overall: Acute-phase and convalescent COVID-19 samples originated in the United States, Italy and Spain. Sources were T cells, B-cell-depleted T cells, or PBMCs; the material itself was cDNA or gDNA.

This CDR3 has 12 amino acids. The germline gives CDR1 SEHNR, CDR2 FQNEAQ (reference sequence). The V end lost 1 base, the J end lost 7 bases, and 7 bases lay between the germline ends. Original methodology: Amplified reference gene primers provided the basis for estimating nucleated cell counts. Sequenced by immunoSEQ multiplex PCR; TCRdb stores in-frame clones only, minus some. The DNA was the basis for D and trimming; V, J and clone size are from that table. Of some 350,000 clones listed, approximately 88% are singletons. This clone was seen a single time. Researchers sorted participants into cohorts using their self-reported clinical history.

This sequence was found in a man younger than 40 who had recovered from COVID-19. The sequenced material came from PBMCs or T cells enriched from blood (not recorded which). The genes are TRBV7-9 and TRBJ1-2, with a possible D match to TRBD1 (5 bases). This CDR3 is CASSLGRAGYTF. Here the CDR3 DNA reads TGTGCCAGCAGCTTAGGCAGGGCTGGCTACACCTTC.